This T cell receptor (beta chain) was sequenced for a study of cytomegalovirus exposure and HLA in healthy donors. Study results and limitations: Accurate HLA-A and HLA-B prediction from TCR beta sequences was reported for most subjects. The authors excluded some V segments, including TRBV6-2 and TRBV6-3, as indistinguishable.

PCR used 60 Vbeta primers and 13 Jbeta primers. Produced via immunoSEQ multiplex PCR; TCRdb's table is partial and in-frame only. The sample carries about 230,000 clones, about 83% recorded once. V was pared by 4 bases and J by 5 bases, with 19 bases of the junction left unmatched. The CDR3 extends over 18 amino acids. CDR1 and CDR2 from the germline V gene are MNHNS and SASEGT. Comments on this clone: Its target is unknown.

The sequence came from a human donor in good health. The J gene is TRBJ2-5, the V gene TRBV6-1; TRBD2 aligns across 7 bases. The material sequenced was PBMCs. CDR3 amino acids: CASSGQRESTAGRETQYF. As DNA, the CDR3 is TGTGCCAGCAGTGGGCAGCGGGAATCTACAGCCGGTCGGGAGACCCAGTACTTC.